The 10 T cell receptor beta chains in this list originate from one sample, sequenced in a study of blood T cell repertoires in COVID-19. TCRdb's table, derived via immunoSEQ multiplex PCR, lists solely in-frame clones and lacks some. The sample holds some 530,000 clones, around nine tenths seen once. Sequences were obtained from PBMCs or T cells enriched from blood (not recorded which). The receptors shown here come from a woman aged 55-75 years who had recovered from COVID-19.

The rearrangement uses TRBV7-9 and TRBJ1-2; D gene unclear. Trimming removed 0 bases from V and 7 bases from J, with 9 bases in between. The CDR3 totals 13 residues. Germline-derived CDR1 and CDR2 are SEHNR and FQNEAQ (reference sequence). For the CDR3, the DNA is TGTGCCAGCAGCTTAGCTTTGGACTCTGGCTACACCTTC. As protein: CASSLALDSGYTF.

J is TRBJ2-5 and V is TRBV5-1; D gene ambiguous. The CDR3 spans 12 residues. V gave up 3 bases and J gave up 1 base, with 4 bases separating them. Germline lookup yields CDR1 SGHRS and CDR2 YFSETQ. CDR3 region: CASSSSQETQYF. As DNA, the CDR3 is TGCGCCAGCAGCTCGTCCCAAGAGACCCAGTACTTC.

V and J are TRBV15 and TRBJ2-2; 9 bases are shared with TRBD1. V lost 5 bases to trimming and J lost 4 bases; unmatched junction nucleotides: 5. The germline gives CDR1 LNHNV, CDR2 YYDKDF (reference sequence). The CDR3 consists of 15 residues. The CDR3 region has the DNA TGTGCCACCAGCGGGCGGACAGGGGTCACCGGGGAGCTGTTTTTT. It is translated as CATSGRTGVTGELFF.

The genes are TRBV7-9 and TRBJ2-5; 10 nucleotides line up with TRBD1. Looked up from germline, CDR1 is SEHNR and CDR2 is FQNEAQ (reference sequence). V lost 5 bases and J lost 5; bases outside the gene matches: 11. The CDR3 consists of 16 residues. The CDR3 DNA is TGTGCCAGCAGCCCCTCCGGGACAGGGGCTGCGGAGACCCAGTACTTC. Encoded protein: CASSPSGTGAAETQYF.

Here the CDR3 reads CASSLMSGDRDLGCGKLFF. The CDR3 nucleotides are TGTGCCAGCAGCCTGATGAGTGGGGACAGAGACTTAGGGTGCGGAAAACTGTTTTTT. The V and J genes are TRBV21-1 and TRBJ1-4; TRBD1, the table's D call, was not compared with the DNA. TRBV21-1 is assigned pseudogene status. The CDR3 spans 19 residues.

V and J are TRBV19 and TRBJ1-6; a weak D match, TRBD1 (6 bases). V shed 6 bases and J shed 5 bases, with 14 bases lying between them. This CDR3 has 15 residues. Germline CDR1 and CDR2: LNHDA and SQIVND (reference sequence). CDR3 nucleotide sequence: TGTGCCAGTAGCTGGGCGAACAGGGATAATTCACCCCTCCACTTT. Translated, it gives CASSWANRDNSPLHF.

This clone appeared once. This chain joins TRBV11-2 and TRBJ1-2, with 7 bases identical to TRBD1. Germline CDR1 and CDR2: SGHAT and FQNNGV. The CDR3 has 17 amino acids. The ends lost 5 bases at V and 0 bases at J; junction bases unmatched: 12. The CDR3 DNA sequence: TGTGCCAGCAGCCCATGGACAGGTCCCCTTTCTAACTATGGCTACACCTTC. It is translated as CASSPWTGPLSNYGYTF.

The V call is TRBV6-5, the J call TRBJ2-3; 8 bases fit TRBD1. This CDR3 spans 13 amino acids. The germline V gene encodes CDR1 MNHEY and CDR2 SVGAGI. Unmatched junction bases numbered 4, after V lost 7 bases and J lost 4 bases. CDR3 nucleotides: TGTGCCAGCAACAGGGGGTCTGCAGATACGCAGTATTTT. Its protein is CASNRGSADTQYF.

The genes are TRBV3-1 (or the pseudogene TRBV3-2) and TRBJ1-6; 8 positions agree with TRBD1. Germline-derived CDR1 and CDR2 are LGHDT and YNNKEL (reference sequence). The V and J ends lost 4 bases and 8 bases, in that order; junction bases with no gene match: 10. CDR3 length equals 16 residues. CDR3 sequence: CASSPHWTGIDSPLHF. The CDR3 nucleotides are TGTGCCAGCAGCCCGCATTGGACAGGGATTGATTCACCCCTCCACTTT.

The chain links TRBV13 to TRBJ1-5, with unresolved D. Germline CDR1 is PRHDT and CDR2 is FYEKMQ (reference sequence). This CDR3 is built from 14 residues. The V and J ends lost 4 bases and 10 bases respectively, with 17 bases between them. CDR3 DNA: TGTGCCAGCAGCTCCGGGTCCGGATCATTACCCCAGCATTTT. Translated: CASSSGSGSLPQHF.